These 27 T cell receptor beta chains originate from one sample sequenced in a study of cytomegalovirus exposure and HLA in healthy donors. PCR was performed using 60 Vbeta and 13 Jbeta primers. The protocol was immunoSEQ multiplex PCR, while the TCRdb copy is restricted to in-frame clones and leaves out a portion. The table includes 200,000 or so clones, around 80% detected once. The sample was PBMCs. Receptors originate from a male donor in good health and CMV-seronegative.

The V gene is TRBV2, the J gene TRBJ1-1, with 9 bases matching TRBD1. CDR1 SNHLY and CDR2 FYNNEI come from the germline V gene. J lost 5 bases, V lost 8 bases, and 9 bases had no gene match. The CDR3 length is 14 residues. CDR3 sequence: CASVTDRGTTEAFF. As DNA, the CDR3 is TGTGCCAGCGTAACTGACAGGGGGACGACTGAAGCTTTCTTT. Full variable domain (outside the CDR3, taken from reference TRBV2 and TRBJ1-1): EPEVTQTPSHQVTQMGQEVILRCVPISNHLYFYWYRQILGQKVEFLVSFYNNEISEKSEIFDDQFSVERPDGSNFTLKIRSTKLEDSAMYFCASVTDRGTTEAFFGQGTRLTVV.

This clone was counted a few times. V gene TRBV5-4 combines with J gene TRBJ2-7; 8 bases align to TRBD2. J was trimmed by 1 base and V by 0 bases; bases with no gene match: 9. CDR3 length: 17 amino acids. Germline-derived CDR1 and CDR2 are SGHNT and YYREEE (reference sequence). CDR3 bases: TGTGCCAGCAGCTTGGGGGGGTTGGCGGGGGGTTCCTACGAGCAGTACTTC. The encoded protein is CASSLGGLAGGSYEQYF. The full variable domain, rest sourced from reference TRBV5-4 and TRBJ2-7, is ETGVTQSPTHLIKTRGQQVTLRCSSQSGHNTVSWYQQALGQGPQFIFQYYREEENGRGNFPPRFSGLQFPNYSSELNVNALELDDSALYLCASSLGGLAGGSYEQYFGPGTRLTVT.

The rearrangement joins TRBV4-1 to TRBJ2-5; 8 nucleotides match TRBD1. The end of the DNA is better explained by TRBJ2-7, so the J call may be wrong. Germline V gene data show CDR1 as MGHRA and CDR2 as YSYEKL. The CDR3 runs to 15 residues. The DNA of the CDR3 is TGCGCCAGCAGCCAAGTAACAGGGGGGACCTACGAGCAGTACTTC. Protein: CASSQVTGGTYEQYF.

The rearrangement joins TRBV19 to TRBJ1-1; D gene uncertain. With 3 bases removed from V and 11 bases from J, the gap between germline ends came to 10 bases. In germline, CDR1 is LNHDA, CDR2 SQIVND (reference sequence). The CDR3 has 11 residues. For the CDR3, the DNA is TGTGCCAGTAGTATCCCGACGAGGGCTTTCTTT. Amino acid sequence: CASSIPTRAFF.

This clone was seen a handful of times. The rearrangement joins TRBV19 to TRBJ1-5, with D hard to call. This CDR3 is built from 12 residues. Trimming stripped 5 bases from V and 7 bases from J, with 9 bases between. Germline CDR1 LNHDA, CDR2 SQIVND (reference sequence). The CDR3 DNA sequence: TGTGCCAGTAGTGGAGCAGACCAGCCCCAGCATTTT. Translating it yields CASSGADQPQHF.

The V gene is TRBV5-1, the J gene TRBJ2-2, with 10 positions matching TRBD2. Germline lookup yields CDR1 SGHRS and CDR2 YFSETQ. The CDR3 totals 16 residues. Trimming took 0 bases from V and 5 from J; bases not matched to a gene: 4. CDR3 coding DNA: TGCGCCAGCAGCTTGGCAGCGGGAGGGCGAACCGGGGAGCTGTTTTTT. Encoded protein: CASSLAAGGRTGELFF.

This clone has only a few counts. This chain links TRBV6-1 with TRBJ2-7; 10 bases match TRBD1. The germline V gene encodes CDR1 MNHNS and CDR2 SASEGT. V was clipped by 6 bases and J by 5 bases; unmatched bases: 4. This CDR3 is built from 13 residues. The CDR3 is CASREDRGDEQYF. The CDR3 DNA reads as TGTGCCAGCAGAGAGGACAGGGGGGACGAGCAGTACTTC.

This clone was seen only a few times. The chain uses TRBV6-5 and TRBJ2-6, with a tentative D call TRBD2 (5 bases). Germline CDR1 reads MNHEY; CDR2 reads SVGAGI. The CDR3 sequence is 13 residues long. V lost 10 bases and J 5 bases, leaving 12 bases between the germline ends. As DNA, the CDR3 is TGTGCCACCTGCCCGGGAAGGGCCAACGTCCTGACTTTC. Translation: CATCPGRANVLTF.

The CDR3 sequence: CASRPAGVSTDTQYF. DNA for the CDR3: TGTGCCAGTAGACCAGCCGGGGTGAGCACAGATACGCAGTATTTT. J is TRBJ2-3 and V is TRBV19, with D maybe TRBD2 (5 bases). The length of the CDR3 is 15 residues. The V and J ends lost 6 bases and 0 bases respectively, with 13 bases between them. Germline V gene sequence: CDR1 LNHDA, CDR2 SQIVND (reference sequence).

There are a few counts of this clone. V is TRBV30 and J is TRBJ1-3; possibly TRBD1 for D (5 bases). CDR3 length: 13 amino acids. The germline gives CDR1 GTSNPN, CDR2 SVGIG (reference sequence). Trimming stripped 5 bases from V and 2 bases from J, with 10 bases between. This CDR3 is CAWARGAGNTIYF. The CDR3 DNA follows: TGTGCCTGGGCCCGGGGGGCTGGAAACACCATATATTTT.

The chain links TRBV6-6 to TRBJ2-3; 11 bases are a match to TRBD2. This CDR3 has 14 amino acids. Per the germline V gene, CDR1 is MNHNY and CDR2 is SVGAGI (reference sequence). V shed 7 bases, J shed 5 bases, and the junction held 5 bases outside the gene matches. The CDR3 DNA sequence: TGTGCCAGCACCCTCCTAGCGGGAGGAGATACGCAGTATTTT. This encodes CASTLLAGGDTQYF.

The chain combines TRBV4-1 with TRBJ2-3; TRBD2 might be the D (5 bases). Trimming shortened V by 0 bases and J by 6 bases, and 16 bases separated the two germline ends. This CDR3 region has 16 residues. Germline V gene sequence: CDR1 MGHRA, CDR2 YSYEKL. The CDR3 nucleotides are TGCGCCAGCAGCCAAGATCTGGGAGCTAGGAGTGATACGCAGTATTTT. Amino acids: CASSQDLGARSDTQYF.

In the case of this clone: One junction end disagrees with the germline gene, perhaps due to a read error. The J gene is TRBJ1-2, the V gene TRBV5-1, with TRBD1 matching over 10 bases. This CDR3 is 14 amino acids long. The germline gives CDR1 SGHRS, CDR2 YFSETQ. Here the CDR3 DNA reads TGCGCCAGCAGCTTGGGGCCGGACAGGGGGTCTTTTGGCTTC. Amino acid sequence: CASSLGPDRGSFGF.

The chain couples TRBV11-2 to TRBJ2-7; 7 bases are a match to TRBD2. This CDR3 comprises 15 residues. V was pared by 0 bases and J by 2 bases, with 4 bases of the junction left unmatched. Germline values: CDR1 SGHAT, CDR2 FQNNGV. This CDR3 is CASSLESLAAYEQYF. DNA for the CDR3: TGTGCCAGCAGCTTAGAATCGCTAGCGGCCTACGAGCAGTACTTC.

A note on this clone: This CDR3 is also generated by other DNA sequences in the sample. The rearrangement links TRBV27 to TRBJ2-5, with a weak D call TRBD2 (6 bases). Per germline, CDR1 MNHEY and CDR2 SMNVEV (reference sequence). The CDR3 has 13 amino acids. V was trimmed by 2 bases and J by 4 bases, leaving 8 bases between them. The CDR3 region is CASSLAGRETQYF. CDR3 coding DNA: TGTGCCAGCAGTTTAGCGGGAAGAGAGACCCAGTACTTC.

V gene TRBV6-5 combines with J gene TRBJ1-3; D call uncertain. This CDR3 is built from 14 residues. Germline V gives CDR1 MNHEY, CDR2 SVGAGI. Trimming stripped 7 bases from V and 0 bases from J, with 10 bases between. DNA of the CDR3: TGTGCCAGCAAGGCGGCCAGCTCTGGAAACACCATATATTTT. It codes for CASKAASSGNTIYF.

The CDR3 is CASSLGPLAGDSAEQYF. The CDR3 DNA reads as TGCGCCAGCAGCCTGGGCCCACTAGCGGGAGATTCCGCCGAGCAGTACTTC. This chain connects TRBV5-1 to TRBJ2-7, with 11 nucleotides matching TRBD2. CDR1 SGHRS and CDR2 YFSETQ come from the germline V gene. There are 17 residues in the CDR3. After removal of 4 bases from V and 6 bases from J, the junction contained 15 bases not matched to a gene.

This rearrangement joins TRBV19 to TRBJ2-3; D gene unclear. The CDR3 contains 18 residues. Deletions cut 3 bases from V and 1 base from J, with 20 bases between. Germline V gene sequence: CDR1 LNHDA, CDR2 SQIVND (reference sequence). CDR3 in amino acids: CASSIGRVIPPGTDTQYF. Here the CDR3 DNA reads TGTGCCAGTAGTATTGGGCGCGTGATCCCACCTGGCACAGATACGCAGTATTTT.

This clone was found once. The J gene is TRBJ2-1, the V gene TRBV18; a weak D match, TRBD1 (5 bases). V was trimmed by 3 bases and J by 7 bases, leaving 10 bases between them. CDR3 length: 13 amino acids. Germline V gene lookup returns CDR1 KGHSH and CDR2 LQKENI. The CDR3 here is CASSPLGVNEQFF. The CDR3 region has the DNA TGTGCCAGCTCACCCCTAGGGGTAAATGAGCAGTTCTTC.

The chain is built from TRBV11-3 and TRBJ2-1, with 8 bases aligning to TRBD2. CDR1 is SGHNT and CDR2 is YENEEA in the germline V gene. The CDR3 covers 15 residues. The junction had 3 bases not matched to a gene; V was cut back by 1 base and J by 4 bases. In nucleotides, the CDR3 is TGTGCCAGCAGCTTAGCGGGAGGGGGATACAATGAGCAGTTCTTC. It specifies CASSLAGGGYNEQFF.

V and J are TRBV7-3 and TRBJ2-4; the match to TRBD2 covers 8 bases. Germline V lookup: CDR1 SGHTA, CDR2 FQGTGA. The CDR3 has 16 amino acids. V gave up 5 bases and J gave up 7 bases; unmatched junction bases: 13. The CDR3 DNA is TGTGCCAGCAGCGCCGAGGGTAGCGGGACGGTTAACATTCAGTACTTC. It specifies CASSAEGSGTVNIQYF.

The genes are TRBV7-8 and TRBJ2-2; 13 bases fit TRBD2. V lost 5 bases to trimming and J lost 4 bases; unmatched junction nucleotides: 7. CDR3 length equals 17 residues. The germline V gene has CDR1 SGHVS and CDR2 FQNEAQ. CDR3 region: CASSAGLAGVGTGELFF. DNA of the CDR3: TGTGCCAGCAGCGCAGGACTAGCGGGAGTTGGCACCGGGGAGCTGTTTTTT.

The V call is TRBV5-5, the J call TRBJ2-7; 12 bases are a match to TRBD1. Per the germline V gene, CDR1 is SGHKS and CDR2 is YYEKEE (reference sequence). The CDR3 consists of 15 residues. Losses at the gene ends were 4 bases for V and 2 bases for J; bases not matched to a gene: 4. The CDR3 bases are TGTGCCAGCAGCCCGGGACAGGGGGCCCCCTACGAGCAGTACTTC. This gives the protein CASSPGQGAPYEQYF.

The rearrangement joins TRBV5-1 to TRBJ2-7, with D possibly being TRBD2 (5 bases). CDR3 length: 15 amino acids. V shed 5 bases and J shed 2 bases, with 17 bases lying between them. Germline-derived CDR1 and CDR2 are SGHRS and YFSETQ. The chain's CDR3 is CASRDLTLTPYEQYF. CDR3 DNA sequence: TGCGCCAGCAGGGACTTGACCCTAACCCCCTACGAGCAGTACTTC. Together with reference TRBV5-1 and TRBJ2-7, the CDR3 gives the full variable domain: KAGVTQTPRYLIKTRGQQVTLSCSPISGHRSVSWYQQTPGQGLQFLFEYFSETQRNKGNFPGRFSGRQFSNSRSEMNVSTLELGDSALYLCASRDLTLTPYEQYFGPGTRLTVT.

The chain uses TRBV9 and TRBJ1-6; tentatively, D is TRBD1 (5 bases). The CDR3 is made up of 15 amino acids. In germline, CDR1 is SGDLS, CDR2 YYNGEE. V shed 2 bases and J shed 9 bases, with 15 bases lying between them. Written as DNA, the CDR3 is TGTGCCAGCAGCGTCGAGTCCAGGGCGAGTTCACCCCTCCACTTT. Translation: CASSVESRASSPLHF.

Turning to this clone: The junction departs from the called germline gene at one end, perhaps through a read error. The chain recombines TRBV28 with TRBJ2-3, with 7 bases that match TRBD1. Germline V gives CDR1 MDHEN, CDR2 SYDVKM. The CDR3 is 17 amino acids. CDR3 nucleotide sequence: TGTGCCAGCAGTTTGCAGACTTCAGGGAAGAGGACAGGTACGCAGTATTTT. Protein sequence: CASSLQTSGKRTGTQYF.

Here the CDR3 DNA reads TGTGCCAGCAGTGAAAAACTCCTTGGGGCGAATCAGCCCCAGCATTTT. Encoded protein: CASSEKLLGANQPQHF. The chain carries TRBV6-1 and TRBJ1-5; tentative D call: TRBD1 (5 bases). The CDR3 has 16 residues. V gave up 2 bases and J gave up 4 bases, with 15 bases separating them. Germline V CDR1 and CDR2: MNHNS, SASEGT.